The clone carrying this T cell receptor (beta chain) was counted a single time. Its antigen is not identified. The sample carries other DNA sequences with the same CDR3. The source of the sample is a study of shared clonotypes between healthy human individuals. On the study more broadly: The people who gave samples were two women and a few men aged 18 to 49.

Assay: immunoSEQ multiplex PCR; the TCRdb copy retains only in-frame clones and omits some. The table records roughly 500,000 clones, 75% to 85% of them present only once. In unsorted samples, genomic DNA was obtained using 85 million to 90 million PBMCs. Regarding the study as a whole: Among donors, the sharing of clonotypes was expected to be influenced by sequencing depth. Sampling covered blood only; tissue repertoires likely differ.

Looked up from germline, CDR1 is LGHNA and CDR2 is YNFKEQ. Trimming stripped 3 bases from V and 1 base from J, with 10 bases between. This CDR3 has 14 amino acids. The sequence derives from a woman aged 40 to 49 in good health. Some clones in this sample may be carry-over from other donors' samples. Sequenced material: PBMCs. The chain joins TRBV4-2 to TRBJ2-7; D is unclear. CDR3 DNA sequence: TGTGCCAGCAGCCAGGCTCTAGGGTCCTACGAGCAGTACTTC. It is translated as CASSQALGSYEQYF.